This TCR beta chain appears in the sequencing data of a study of regulatory T cells in long-lasting Graves disease. Study background: Graves' patients with a new diagnosis had received antithyroid drugs under 3 months.

Study outcomes and limitations: Sample size was small, which may have lowered accuracy.

Time point given: newly diagnosed GD, antithyroid drugs for less than 3 months. Generation of the TCR library employed RNA extracted from PBMCs. The table lists this clonotype with a few counts. Its antigen remains unidentified. HTBI primers from iRepertoire and Arm-PCR of CDR3 regions yielded the TCR beta libraries. Each CDR3 protein is one row after TCRdb ran MiXCR on the multiplex PCR reads. The sample lists around 320,000 distinct CDR3 sequences; 16% were seen once. This CDR3 comprises 15 residues. Trimming removed 1 base from V and 7 bases from J, with 13 bases in between. Germline loops: CDR1 MGHRA, CDR2 YSYEKL. These data also formed part of another study, on T cells in Graves' hyperthyroidism and ophthalmopathy. Turning to that study: TCR CDR3 regions were first amplified by RT-PCR with HTBI primers.

Sequenced material: peripheral blood mononuclear cells (PBMCs), taken at new diagnosis, from a patient treated with antithyroid drugs. The chain is built from TRBV4-1 and TRBJ2-2; possibly TRBD2 for D (7 bases). This sequence was found in a man between 35 and 55 years old with Graves disease. The CDR3 loop is CASSQGSGGFGELFF. CDR3 nucleotide sequence: TGCGCCAGCAGCCAAGGGTCGGGGGGCTTCGGGGAGCTGTTTTTT.